This T cell receptor beta chain is from a study of T-cell reconstitution after alpha-beta-depleted transplantation in children. Germline V gene lookup returns CDR1 MNHNS and CDR2 SASEGT. With V trimmed by 7 bases and J by 0 bases, 9 bases remained unmatched. This CDR3 has 16 residues. Whole-study results and caveats: From surviving recipient T cells and thymic progenitors came the high day-60 TCRbeta diversity observed in some patients. Reportedly, alpha-beta T cells present about two months post-transplant originated from several hundred expanded clones of graft origin. By one year post-transplant, T-cell counts and diversity largely arose from T cells that were newly produced.

Turning to this clonotype: The antigen is unknown.

Unique molecular identifiers were incorporated during preparation of the TCRbeta library. TCRdb independently ran MiXCR on the PCR reads; one entry per CDR3 protein. The sample contains 440,000 or so distinct CDR3 sequences, about 45% of which appear only once. This chain connects TRBV6-1 to TRBJ1-3, with 7 bases fitting TRBD1. The sample was PBMCs, taken before TCRalphabeta/CD19-depleted stem cell transplant. The clonotype was recovered from a girl aged 2 to 9 with aplastic anemia, due to receive a stem cell transplant. The CDR3 nucleotides are TGTGCCAGCACCAAGGGACAGTACAACTCTGGAAACACCATATATTTT. Its protein is CASTKGQYNSGNTIYF.